The 21 T cell receptor beta chains below come from one sample, sequenced in a study. TCRdb reprocessed the 5' RACE reads via MiXCR and lists one record per CDR3 protein. The data show roughly 52,000 distinct CDR3 sequences, with about a sixth seen just once and 2% to 2.5% held by the top ten. Source material: naive CD4+ T cells sorted from blood. Subset meaning: naive CD4+ T cells, CD4+CD45RA+CD25-. These TCRs come from a female donor with breast cancer.

This clonotype was found a few times. This chain joins TRBV25-1 and TRBJ1-2, with D perhaps TRBD1 (6 bases). Germline V CDR1 and CDR2: MGHDK, SYGVNS. The CDR3 is made up of 15 amino acids. Trimming took off 0 bases at V and 7 bases at J, with 15 bases between the two ends. The CDR3 region is CASSEYGRGNAGYTF. The DNA of the CDR3 is TGTGCCAGCAGTGAATACGGCAGGGGAAATGCTGGCTACACCTTC.

This clonotype occurred a few times. CDR3 in amino acids: CASQPNMNTGELFF. The CDR3 DNA reads TGCGCCAGTCAACCGAATATGAACACCGGGGAGCTGTTTTTT. The genes are TRBV5-1 and TRBJ2-2; D is undetermined. This CDR3 is built from 14 residues. The V gene's germline CDR1 is SGHRS and CDR2 YFSETQ. The germline V and J ends were trimmed by 8 bases and 1 base, with 12 bases remaining between them.

V is TRBV5-1 and J is TRBJ1-1; possibly TRBD1 for D (5 bases). V shed 0 bases and J shed 5 bases, with 8 bases lying between them. This CDR3 has 13 residues. The germline V gene encodes CDR1 SGHRS and CDR2 YFSETQ. As DNA, the CDR3 is TGCGCCAGCAGCTTGGATAAGGGGACTGAAGCTTTCTTT. This encodes CASSLDKGTEAFF.

This clonotype showed up just a few times. This chain joins TRBV5-6 and TRBJ2-4; D is perhaps TRBD2 (7 bases). The CDR3 contains 13 residues. Trimming pared 4 bases from V and 6 bases from J, leaving 11 bases between. The germline V gene encodes CDR1 SGHDT and CDR2 YYEEEE. The chain's CDR3 is CASSRRGANIQYF. The CDR3 DNA is TGTGCCAGCAGCCGCCGGGGGGCAAACATTCAGTACTTC. Filled out from reference TRBV5-6 and TRBJ2-4, the complete variable domain reads DAGVTQSPTHLIKTRGQQVTLRCSPKSGHDTVSWYQQALGQGPQFIFQYYEEEERQRGNFPDRFSGHQFPNYSSELNVNALLLGDSALYLCASSRRGANIQYFGAGTRLSVL.

This clonotype was seen a few times. The rearrangement joins TRBV11-2 to TRBJ1-3, with unresolved D. CDR3 size: 13 residues. V lost 5 bases and J 0 bases, leaving 5 bases between the germline ends. The germline gives CDR1 SGHAT, CDR2 FQNNGV. The CDR3 protein is CASSDYSGNTIYF. In nucleotides, the CDR3 is TGTGCCAGCAGCGACTACTCTGGAAACACCATATATTTT.

About this clonotype: With a much larger clone just one base away, this may be a read error. The rearrangement uses TRBV7-9 and TRBJ2-6; D gene ambiguous. V lost 5 bases and J 2 bases, leaving 7 bases between the germline ends. This CDR3 spans 14 amino acids. Germline CDR1 is SEHNR and CDR2 is FQNEAQ (reference sequence). CDR3 protein: CASSPSPGANVLTF. The CDR3 DNA sequence: TGTGCCAGCAGCCCAAGCCCTGGGGCCAACGTCCTGACTTTC.

The chain carries TRBV20-1 and TRBJ2-4; 7 bases align to TRBD1. CDR3 length equals 14 residues. Germline V gives CDR1 DFQATT, CDR2 SNEGSKA (reference sequence). The ends lost 1 base at V and 4 bases at J; junction bases unmatched: 4. For the CDR3, the DNA is TGCAGTGCTAGAGCCGGACAGGATAAAAACATTCAGTACTTC. Its translation is CSARAGQDKNIQYF.

V is TRBV5-1 and J is TRBJ2-2; D is unresolved. V lost 4 bases and J lost 6, with 16 bases in between. Germline CDR1 is SGHRS and CDR2 is YFSETQ. The CDR3 is 15 residues long. As DNA, the CDR3 is TGCGCCAGCAGCCCCTTCAGTGATAGTGCCGGGGAGCTGTTTTTT. This gives the protein CASSPFSDSAGELFF.

This clonotype was recorded a few times. This chain connects TRBV5-1 to TRBJ2-5, with TRBD2 identical over 7 bases. The V gene end was trimmed by 4 bases and the J gene end by 2 bases; junction bases not matched to a gene: 11. CDR3 length: 16 amino acids. Per germline, CDR1 SGHRS and CDR2 YFSETQ. The CDR3 sequence is CASSPGTGGYQETQYF. As DNA, the CDR3 is TGCGCCAGCAGCCCGGGAACGGGAGGTTATCAAGAGACCCAGTACTTC.

This CDR3 is CASSFRRDGGEKLFF. CDR3 in DNA: TGTGCCAGCAGCTTCAGGCGGGACGGGGGGGAAAAACTGTTTTTT. The V gene is TRBV7-2, the J gene TRBJ1-4, with D possibly matching TRBD1 (5 bases). The CDR3 runs 15 residues. Looked up from germline, CDR1 is SGHTA and CDR2 is FQGNSA. V dropped 3 bases and J dropped 8 bases, with 16 bases sitting between them.

The V and J genes are TRBV5-6 and TRBJ2-3; TRBD1 aligns across 7 bases. CDR3 length equals 13 residues. The ends lost 6 bases at V and 2 bases at J; junction bases unmatched: 3. Germline V lookup: CDR1 SGHDT, CDR2 YYEEEE. CDR3 protein: CASTGTATDTQYF. As DNA, the CDR3 is TGTGCCAGCACCGGGACAGCCACAGATACGCAGTATTTT.

Details on this clonotype: A read error may account for a junction end that differs from germline. CDR3 coding DNA: TGTGCCAACAGTTTACCTCAGGCGTCCTACGAGCAGTACTTC. This codes for CANSLPQASYEQYF. The genes are TRBV12-3 or TRBV12-4 and TRBJ2-7, with D unresolved. The CDR3 spans 14 residues.

This clonotype was counted between two and nine times. The V and J genes are TRBV4-2 and TRBJ2-7, with D perhaps given as TRBD1 or TRBD2 (5 bases each). Per germline, CDR1 LGHNA and CDR2 YNFKEQ. Trimming removed 0 bases from V and 0 bases from J, with 9 bases in between. The CDR3 extends over 15 amino acids. The CDR3 here is CASSQDFGASYEQYF. CDR3 coding DNA: TGTGCCAGCAGCCAAGATTTCGGGGCCTCCTACGAGCAGTACTTC.

The V gene is TRBV5-1, the J gene TRBJ1-2; 7 nucleotides line up with TRBD1. The CDR3 covers 15 residues. Germline CDR1 SGHRS, CDR2 YFSETQ. With 3 bases clipped from V and 4 bases from J, the junction kept 9 bases outside the gene matches. The chain's CDR3 is CASSSRQGHPYGYTF. The CDR3 DNA reads as TGCGCCAGCAGCTCCCGACAGGGCCACCCCTATGGCTACACCTTC.

This chain links TRBV11-2 with TRBJ1-1; D ambiguous. Germline V gives CDR1 SGHAT, CDR2 FQNNGV. V was clipped by 4 bases and J by 11 bases, with 14 bases between them. The CDR3 extends over 12 amino acids. CDR3 DNA sequence: TGTGCCAGCAGCTCGGAAGGCGGTGGGGCTTTCTTT. It codes for CASSSEGGGAFF.

Turning to this clonotype: Possible read error: a much larger clone is one base away. CDR3 residues: CASSRSDTIYF. The CDR3 DNA reads as TGTGCCAGCAGCCGATCGGACACCATATATTTT. The chain joins TRBV6-5 to TRBJ1-3; D call uncertain. Trimming took 6 bases from V and 8 from J, leaving 8 bases between them. Per germline, CDR1 MNHEY and CDR2 SVGAGI. The CDR3 extends over 11 amino acids.

This clonotype came up once. A read error may produce the germline difference seen at one junction end. The DNA for the CDR3 is TGTGCCAGCAGCTTGTCTCTGAGCTCCTACAAGGAGCAGTTCTTC. This translates into CASSLSLSSYKEQFF. V and J are TRBV5-6 and TRBJ2-1; no definite D call. Germline values: CDR1 SGHDT, CDR2 YYEEEE. CDR3 size: 15 residues.

This clonotype showed up just a few times. The V call is TRBV11-2, the J call TRBJ2-5; D is ambiguous. The V end lost 6 bases, the J end lost 2 bases, and 16 bases lay between the germline ends. CDR1 and CDR2 (germline): SGHAT, FQNNGV. The CDR3 sequence is 15 residues long. In DNA form, the CDR3 reads TGTGCCAGCAGTCGCCTGTTAGCCCGTCAAGAGACCCAGTACTTC. It translates to CASSRLLARQETQYF.

This clonotype was seen ten or more times. This chain connects TRBV4-3 to TRBJ1-2; D gene unclear. The CDR3 extends over 14 amino acids. The ends were cut back, 0 bases at V and 12 bases at J, with 17 bases in the middle. Germline V gene sequence: CDR1 LGHNA, CDR2 YSLEER. The DNA for the CDR3 is TGCGCCAGCAGCCAAGATTATGGCGGCCCGAGGGACACCTTC. Translating gives CASSQDYGGPRDTF.

V is TRBV6-1 and J is TRBJ2-5, with 10 bases lining up with TRBD2. CDR3 size: 16 residues. Germline V gene data show CDR1 as MNHNS and CDR2 as SASEGT. V shed 4 bases and J 4 bases; nucleotides not matched to a gene: 9. The CDR3 coding sequence is TGTGCCAGCAGTGGGAGTCCTAGCGGGAGTCGAGAGACCCAGTACTTC. This translates into CASSGSPSGSRETQYF.

This clonotype has only a few counts. The V and J genes are TRBV5-1 and TRBJ1-5; TRBD1 might be the D (5 bases). Deletions cut 4 bases from V and 2 bases from J, with 16 bases between. From germline, CDR1 is SGHRS and CDR2 YFSETQ. CDR3 length: 16 amino acids. This CDR3 is CASSPGAGAGNQPQHF. The CDR3 region has the DNA TGCGCCAGCAGCCCCGGAGCTGGGGCGGGCAATCAGCCCCAGCATTTT.